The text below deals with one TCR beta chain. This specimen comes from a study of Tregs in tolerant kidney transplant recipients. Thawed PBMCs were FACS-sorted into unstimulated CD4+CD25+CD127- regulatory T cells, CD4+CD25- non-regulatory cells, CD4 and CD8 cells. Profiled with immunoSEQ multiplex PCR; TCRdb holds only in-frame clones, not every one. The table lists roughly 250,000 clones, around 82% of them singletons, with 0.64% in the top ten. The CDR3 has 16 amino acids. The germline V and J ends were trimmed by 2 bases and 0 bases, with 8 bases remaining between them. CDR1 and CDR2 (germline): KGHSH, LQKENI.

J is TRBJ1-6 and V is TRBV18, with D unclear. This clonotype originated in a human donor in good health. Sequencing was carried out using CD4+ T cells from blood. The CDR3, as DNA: TGTGCCAGCTCACCAGCGGTTGCCTCCTATAATTCACCCCTCCACTTT. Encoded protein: CASSPAVASYNSPLHF.